These T cell receptor beta chains were read from a single sample in a study of cytomegalovirus exposure and HLA in healthy donors. Profiled with immunoSEQ multiplex PCR; TCRdb holds only in-frame clones, not every one. The data hold approximately 88,000 clones, with 84% observed a single time. Specimen: PBMCs. The receptor source for this set is a woman under 30 in good health and CMV-seropositive. Both conserved end residues are part of each CDR3. The D gene is left open where the match is weak. Size is omitted from some rows. Given values are once, few, many or a class for expanded clones.

TRBJ1-5,TRBV6-5,.,.,CASSYRWTVNNQPQHF,TGTGCCAGCAGTTACCGTTGGACAGTTAACAATCAGCCCCAGCATTTT
TRBJ1-2,TRBV28,.,TRBD1,CASGRRQGAYGYTF,TGTGCCAGCGGTCGACGACAGGGGGCCTATGGCTACACCTTC
TRBJ1-2,TRBV5-1,.,.,CASSLAAGDGYTF,TGCGCCAGCAGCTTGGCCGCCGGGGATGGCTACACCTTC
TRBJ2-6,TRBV7-2,.,.,CASSLSWGAGSGANVLTF,TGTGCCAGCAGCTTATCTTGGGGCGCCGGCTCTGGGGCCAACGTCCTGACTTTC
TRBJ2-5,TRBV6-6,.,TRBD1,CASSYSGQGKETQYF,TGTGCCAGCAGTTACTCGGGACAGGGTAAAGAGACCCAGTACTTC
TRBJ1-5,TRBV7-8,once,TRBD1,CASSLGRQGDNQPQHF,TGTGCCAGCAGCTTAGGCCGACAGGGGGATAATCAGCCCCAGCATTTT
TRBJ2-2,TRBV4-3,.,TRBD1,CASSLGQVNTGELFF,TGCGCCAGCAGCTTGGGACAGGTCAACACCGGGGAGCTGTTTTTT
TRBJ1-1,TRBV30,few,.,CAWSRSVNTEAFF,TGTGCCTGGAGTCGAAGCGTGAACACTGAAGCTTTCTTT
TRBJ1-1,TRBV2,.,TRBD1,CASSEQGAVNTEAFF,TGTGCCAGCAGTGAACAGGGGGCCGTGAACACTGAAGCTTTCTTT
TRBJ2-1,TRBV5-4,.,TRBD2,CASSPGTSGGYNEQFF,TGTGCCAGCAGCCCGGGGACTAGCGGAGGGTACAATGAGCAGTTCTTC
TRBJ2-7,TRBV2,.,.,CASITWPGTYEQYF,TGTGCCAGCATCACCTGGCCAGGGACCTACGAGCAGTACTTC
TRBJ2-1,TRBV7-8,few,TRBD2,CASSLFLAGNEQFF,TGTGCCAGCAGCTTATTCCTAGCGGGGAATGAGCAGTTCTTC
TRBJ1-2,TRBV6-6,.,.,CASQANYGYTF,TGTGCCAGTCAGGCCAACTATGGCTACACCTTC
TRBJ2-5,TRBV5-1,.,TRBD1,CASSPGQDTRGWETQYF,TGCGCCAGCAGCCCGGGACAGGATACCCGAGGATGGGAGACCCAGTACTTC
TRBJ1-5,TRBV5-6,.,TRBD1,CASSLETGGAGQPQHF,TGTGCCAGCAGCTTGGAGACAGGGGGCGCAGGTCAGCCCCAGCATTTT
TRBJ2-7,TRBV10-1,.,TRBD2,CASSDRSGGPSYEQYF,TGCGCCAGCAGTGATAGAAGCGGGGGGCCCTCCTACGAGCAGTACTTC
TRBJ2-1,TRBV6-1,many,TRBD1,CASTFATGDEQFF,TGTGCCAGCACTTTCGCGACAGGGGATGAGCAGTTCTTC
TRBJ2-7,TRBV2,.,.,CASSEAGSYPNEQYF,TGTGCCAGCAGTGAAGCGGGCTCATATCCTAACGAGCAGTACTTC
TRBJ2-7,TRBV30,few,.,CAWTIQGYEQYF,TGTGCCTGGACGATACAGGGATACGAGCAGTACTTC
TRBJ1-2,TRBV19,.,TRBD1,CASRQTLDRGKGYTF,TGTGCCAGTAGGCAGACCTTGGACAGGGGTAAGGGCTACACCTTC
TRBJ2-5,TRBV5-1,.,TRBD2,CASSPGTSGGLYQETQYF,TGCGCCAGCAGCCCTGGGACTAGCGGGGGCCTGTACCAAGAGACCCAGTACTTC
TRBJ2-5,TRBV7-2,.,TRBD2,CASSLARRGGQETQYF,TGTGCCAGCAGCTTAGCCCGGCGGGGGGGCCAAGAGACCCAGTACTTC
TRBJ1-2,TRBV7-9,.,TRBD1,CASRQTGGIYGYTF,TGTGCCAGCAGACAAACAGGGGGGATCTATGGCTACACCTTC
TRBJ1-2,TRBV11-2,.,.,CASSSFGGGTF,.
TRBJ1-1,TRBV4-3,.,TRBD1,CASSGQQGGNTEAFF,TGCGCCAGCAGCGGACAACAGGGGGGAAACACTGAAGCTTTCTTT
TRBJ1-2,TRBV7-2,.,TRBD1,CASSSYRGSGTF,TGTGCCAGCAGCTCTTACAGGGGCTCGGGTACCTTC
TRBJ2-7,TRBV7-2,.,TRBD1,CASSIRFGDRASSYEQYF,TGTGCCAGCAGCATTCGGTTCGGTGACAGGGCCAGCTCCTACGAGCAGTACTTC
TRBJ2-6,TRBV9,.,.,CASSVLGRRSGANVLTF,TGTGCCAGTAGCGTTTTGGGCCGCCGCTCTGGGGCCAACGTCCTGACTTTC